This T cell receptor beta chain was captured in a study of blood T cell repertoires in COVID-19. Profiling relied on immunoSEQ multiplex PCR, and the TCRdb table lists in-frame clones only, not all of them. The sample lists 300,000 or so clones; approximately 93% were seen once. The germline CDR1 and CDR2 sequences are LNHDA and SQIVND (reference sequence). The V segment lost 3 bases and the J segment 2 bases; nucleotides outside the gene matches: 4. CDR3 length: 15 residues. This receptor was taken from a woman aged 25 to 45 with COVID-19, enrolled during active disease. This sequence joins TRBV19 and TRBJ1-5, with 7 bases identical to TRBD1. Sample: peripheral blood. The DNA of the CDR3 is TGTGCCAGTAGTATGCAGGGGGTCGGCAATCAGCCCCAGCATTTT. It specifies CASSMQGVGNQPQHF.